Below, 31 T cell receptor beta chains from the same sample are listed, as sequenced in a study of beta chain features in type 1 diabetes. Their recognized antigens are unknown. The entirety of the isolated RNA underwent reverse transcription, so expressed TCRB transcripts were sequenced. Data came from immunoSEQ multiplex PCR; TCRdb stores just in-frame clones and leaves some out. The sample comprises 150,000 to 170,000 clones, over 9% of which are singletons, and 0.5% rests with the top ten. Study-level results: Moderate but significant shortening of TCRB CDR3s was recorded in all four CD4+ subsets from Type 1 diabetes patients.

Material: central memory CD4+ T cells from blood. The receptors here all came from a man younger than 40 with type 1 diabetes.

This clone was seen a handful of times. The V gene is TRBV7-6, the J gene TRBJ2-7; the D gene is possibly TRBD1 (6 bases). Trimming removed 0 bases at V and 0 bases at J, with 9 bases between. This CDR3 has 15 residues. Germline CDR1 and CDR2: SGHVS and FNYEAQ. The CDR3 region is CASSLAPGVSYEQYF. CDR3 DNA: TGTGCCAGCAGCTTAGCACCAGGGGTCTCCTACGAGCAGTACTTC.

A few counts support this clone. At one boundary the junction diverges from the germline segment, which might be a read error. The chain carries TRBV28 and TRBJ2-1; 11 nucleotides align to TRBD1. Germline V gene data show CDR1 as MDHEN and CDR2 as SYDVKM. The CDR3 runs to 15 residues. CDR3 sequence: CASSLWDRGGNEQFF. The CDR3 region has the DNA TGTGCCAGCAGTCTATGGGACAGGGGGGGCAATGAGCAGTTCTTC.

A few counts support this clone. The chain links TRBV18 to TRBJ1-2; 8 positions agree with TRBD1. CDR3 length: 14 amino acids. The trim removed 3 bases at V and 3 bases at J, leaving 3 bases unmatched. Looked up from germline, CDR1 is KGHSH and CDR2 is LQKENI. This CDR3 reads CASSPGQGYYGYTF. The CDR3 coding sequence is TGTGCCAGCTCACCCGGACAGGGATACTATGGCTACACCTTC.

This clone was seen a handful of times. Other DNA sequences from this sample encode an identical CDR3 as well. This rearrangement joins TRBV10-3 to TRBJ1-1; possibly TRBD1 for D (6 bases). Germline V CDR1 and CDR2: ENHRY, SYGVKD. The CDR3 runs to 13 residues. Trimming removed 7 bases from V and 1 base from J, with 10 bases in between. The CDR3: CAIKVQGNTEAFF. CDR3 DNA: TGTGCCATCAAGGTACAGGGGAACACTGAAGCTTTCTTT.

This clone was seen only a few times. This chain uses TRBV7-9 with TRBJ2-5; D may be TRBD1 (5 bases). Between the trimmed V and J ends, which lost 5 bases and 5 bases, there was a span of 18 bases. Germline V lookup: CDR1 SEHNR, CDR2 FQNEAQ (reference sequence). This CDR3 spans 15 amino acids. The CDR3 sequence: CASSLGAGRDETQYF. The DNA for the CDR3 is TGTGCCAGCAGCCTAGGAGCAGGGCGAGACGAGACCCAGTACTTC. The complete variable domain, with remaining parts taken from reference TRBV7-9 and TRBJ2-5, reads DTGVSQNPRHKITKRGQNVTFRCDPISEHNRLYWYRQTLGQGPEFLTYFQNEAQLEKSRLLSDRFSAERPKGSFSTLEIQRTEQGDSAMYLCASSLGAGRDETQYFGPGTRLLVL.

A few counts support this clone. This sequence joins TRBV2 and TRBJ2-6; D is uncertain. The CDR3 consists of 16 residues. The V gene's germline CDR1 is SNHLY and CDR2 FYNNEI. With 0 bases removed from V and 4 bases from J, the gap between germline ends came to 10 bases. The CDR3 protein is CASSEARGYGANVLTF. DNA for the CDR3: TGTGCCAGCAGTGAAGCACGAGGATACGGGGCCAACGTCCTGACTTTC.

This clone showed up just a few times. The V gene is TRBV5-4, the J gene TRBJ2-1; 9 nucleotides match TRBD2. The CDR3 loop spans 15 amino acids. The V gene's germline CDR1 is SGHNT and CDR2 YYREEE (reference sequence). V trimming: 3 bases; J trimming: 5 bases; junction bases outside the gene matches: 6. The CDR3 here is CASSSRTSDNNEQFF. CDR3 bases: TGTGCCAGCAGCTCCCGGACTAGCGATAACAATGAGCAGTTCTTC.

The chain links TRBV4-2 to TRBJ2-7, with TRBD1 as a possible D gene (5 bases). The CDR3 has 15 amino acids. Germline-derived CDR1 and CDR2 are LGHNA and YNFKEQ. Trimming removed 1 base at V and 3 bases at J, with 13 bases between. CDR3 in DNA: TGTGCCAGCAGCCAAGGCCAGGGCTTTGACTACGAGCAGTACTTC. Translated, it gives CASSQGQGFDYEQYF.

This clone was detected only a few times. The gene calls are TRBV5-6 and TRBJ1-4, with D possibly TRBD1 on 6 matching bases. Deletions cut 2 bases from V and 8 bases from J, with 13 bases between. The V gene's germline CDR1 is SGHDT and CDR2 YYEEEE. CDR3 size: 14 residues. This CDR3 reads CASSFATQGEKLFF. CDR3 DNA sequence: TGTGCCAGCAGCTTTGCGACCCAGGGGGAAAAACTGTTTTTT.

This clone was counted between two and nine times. This chain links TRBV7-2 with TRBJ2-5; 7 bases match TRBD2. Germline V gene data show CDR1 as SGHTA and CDR2 as FQGNSA. The CDR3 is 18 amino acids. The J segment lost 1 base and the V segment lost 2 bases, leaving 13 bases of the junction unmatched. In DNA, the CDR3 is TGTGCCAGCAGCTTACCCCCCGGTGGGGGAGGGTCCCAAGAGACCCAGTACTTC. It codes for CASSLPPGGGGSQETQYF.

This chain joins TRBV28 and TRBJ2-1; TRBD2 aligns across 11 bases. Germline lookup yields CDR1 MDHEN and CDR2 SYDVKM. The CDR3 is made up of 16 amino acids. V lost 10 bases, J lost 3 bases, and 11 bases stayed unmatched. The CDR3 here is CATTTSLAGGYNEQFF. The CDR3 bases are TGTGCCACCACTACCAGTCTAGCGGGAGGCTACAATGAGCAGTTCTTC.

This clone was counted a few times. The chain links TRBV6-1 to TRBJ1-4, with D possibly being TRBD1 (5 bases). Germline loops: CDR1 MNHNS, CDR2 SASEGT. Trimming took off 0 bases at V and 4 bases at J, with 9 bases between the two ends. There are 15 residues in the CDR3. CDR3 loop: CASSEASGVNEKLFF. CDR3 DNA sequence: TGTGCCAGCAGTGAAGCTTCGGGGGTTAATGAAAAACTGTTTTTT.

The V call is TRBV19, the J call TRBJ1-5; the D gene is possibly TRBD1 (6 bases). The V gene lost 0 bases and the J gene lost 8 bases, with 17 bases spanning the gap. Germline V gene sequence: CDR1 LNHDA, CDR2 SQIVND (reference sequence). This CDR3 is built from 16 residues. CDR3 sequence (DNA): TGTGCCAGTAGTATAGACTTTACAGGGATGAAGAAGCCCCAGCATTTT. It specifies CASSIDFTGMKKPQHF.

The chain couples TRBV19 to TRBJ2-5; 8 bases align to TRBD2. Germline CDR1 is LNHDA and CDR2 is SQIVND (reference sequence). V lost 5 bases to trimming and J lost 1 base; unmatched junction nucleotides: 12. This CDR3 comprises 17 residues. The CDR3 is CASSAPRGREGQETQYF. CDR3 nucleotides: TGTGCCAGTAGTGCACCGAGAGGTCGGGAGGGCCAAGAGACCCAGTACTTC.

V usage is TRBV7-9 and J usage is TRBJ2-7; 10 positions agree with TRBD1. Germline trimming cut 5 bases from V and 7 bases from J; bases unmatched to any gene: 11. The CDR3 spans 15 residues. Per the germline V gene, CDR1 is SEHNR and CDR2 is FQNEAQ (reference sequence). Written as DNA, the CDR3 is TGTGCCAGCAGCACTGGGACAGGGGAATCGGAGGAGCAGTACTTC. It codes for CASSTGTGESEEQYF.

This clone was seen a few times. This sequence joins TRBV18 and TRBJ2-6; 7 nucleotides agree with TRBD1. This CDR3 contains 16 residues. From germline, CDR1 is KGHSH and CDR2 LQKENI. The junction had 6 bases not matched to a gene; V was cut back by 5 bases and J by 2 bases. The DNA for the CDR3 is TGTGCCAGCTCAACGACAGGGCTGGCTGGGGCCAACGTCCTGACTTTC. It specifies CASSTTGLAGANVLTF.

This clone has more than one count but fewer than ten. The chain employs TRBV5-1 and TRBJ2-2; unclear D gene. Trimming pared 0 bases from V and 0 bases from J, leaving 9 bases between. CDR1 and CDR2 (germline): SGHRS, YFSETQ. The CDR3 has 16 amino acids. CDR3 amino acids: CASSLEVSANTGELFF. The CDR3 nucleotides read TGCGCCAGCAGCTTGGAGGTCAGCGCGAACACCGGGGAGCTGTTTTTT.

This clone was recorded a few times. The rearrangement joins TRBV28 to TRBJ2-4, with TRBD1 identical over 12 bases. V was pared by 8 bases and J by 8 bases, with 10 bases of the junction left unmatched. This CDR3 has 15 residues. CDR1 MDHEN and CDR2 SYDVKM come from the germline V gene. The CDR3 coding sequence is TGTGCCAGCTCGGTAGCGGGACAGGGGGCACACATTCAGTACTTC. Encoded protein: CASSVAGQGAHIQYF.

This clone has a handful of counts. CDR3 DNA: TGTGCCAGCAGCGTGAGGTCTGAAGAGACCCAGTACTTC. Protein product: CASSVRSEETQYF. This chain uses TRBV9 with TRBJ2-5; no clear D gene. The germline CDR1 and CDR2 sequences are SGDLS and YYNGEE. V dropped 2 bases and J dropped 3 bases, with 8 bases sitting between them. The CDR3 runs to 13 residues.

The chain employs TRBV29-1 and TRBJ2-1; 7 bases fit TRBD1. Germline lookup yields CDR1 SQVTM and CDR2 ANQGSEA. CDR3 length: 15 amino acids. The junction had 9 bases not matched to a gene; V was cut back by 7 bases and J by 0 bases. The CDR3 loop is CSGLGGPSSYNEQFF. DNA for the CDR3: TGCAGCGGCCTAGGGGGCCCTAGCTCCTACAATGAGCAGTTCTTC.

Only a few counts were recorded for this clone. V is TRBV14 and J is TRBJ2-1; D gene unclear. The CDR3 loop spans 13 amino acids. In germline, CDR1 is SGHDN, CDR2 FVKESK. V was pared by 0 bases and J by 9 bases, with 9 bases between. The CDR3: CASSQDPISEQFF. CDR3 DNA: TGTGCCAGCAGCCAAGATCCAATCAGTGAGCAGTTCTTC.

This clone was seen a handful of times. The V gene is TRBV7-6, the J gene TRBJ2-7, with 7 nucleotides matching TRBD1. CDR1 is SGHVS, CDR2 FNYEAQ, per germline. The length of the CDR3 is 15 residues. Trimming took 1 base from V and 1 from J; bases not matched to a gene: 4. CDR3 in DNA: TGTGCCAGCAGCTTAGGACAGGGTCGATCCTACGAGCAGTACTTC. Encoded protein: CASSLGQGRSYEQYF.

In nucleotides, the CDR3 is TGTGCCACCAAGCCGGGACAGGGGAACTATGGCTACACCTTC. Its translation is CATKPGQGNYGYTF. The rearrangement uses TRBV15 and TRBJ1-2, with 10 bases that match TRBD1. The CDR3 consists of 14 residues. J lost 2 bases, V lost 7 bases, and 4 bases had no gene match. The V gene's germline CDR1 is LNHNV and CDR2 YYDKDF (reference sequence).

This clone was recorded a few times. V gene TRBV5-4 combines with J gene TRBJ1-1, with a possible D match to TRBD1 (5 bases). The CDR3 is 14 amino acids. Germline V gene sequence: CDR1 SGHNT, CDR2 YYREEE (reference sequence). V lost 1 base, J lost 0 bases, and 7 bases lay in between. The CDR3 nucleotides are TGTGCCAGCAGCTTGCAAGGGGTGAACACTGAAGCTTTCTTT. As protein: CASSLQGVNTEAFF.

This clone was recorded many times. The V call is TRBV4-2, the J call TRBJ1-4, with D unclear. The ends were cut back, 4 bases at V and 5 bases at J, with 11 bases in the middle. This CDR3 spans 14 amino acids. Germline values: CDR1 LGHNA, CDR2 YNFKEQ. The CDR3 bases are TGTGCCAGCAGCCCGGGATCTCAAAATGAAAAACTGTTTTTT. Protein product: CASSPGSQNEKLFF.

This clone was seen more than once but under ten times. The V gene is TRBV28, the J gene TRBJ2-2, with unresolved D. Trimming stripped 3 bases from V and 8 bases from J, with 10 bases between. The germline V gene has CDR1 MDHEN and CDR2 SYDVKM. CDR3 length: 13 amino acids. DNA of the CDR3: TGTGCCAGCAGTTTCCCAGCACAGGGGGAGCTGTTTTTT. Residues: CASSFPAQGELFF.

The chain employs TRBV7-2 and TRBJ2-1; perhaps TRBD2 as D (6 bases). Germline V gene lookup returns CDR1 SGHTA and CDR2 FQGNSA. This CDR3 contains 12 residues. V was pared by 5 bases and J by 7 bases, with 9 bases between. CDR3 protein: CASSVGRNEQFF. Here the CDR3 DNA reads TGTGCCAGCAGCGTAGGGAGGAATGAGCAGTTCTTC.

This clone was recorded a few times. The V and J genes are TRBV28 and TRBJ2-5; no clear D gene. Trimming shortened V by 8 bases and J by 4 bases, and 17 bases separated the two germline ends. Germline CDR1 and CDR2: MDHEN and SYDVKM. The CDR3 loop spans 14 amino acids. In DNA, the CDR3 is TGTGCCAGCGGTTCTGGGCCAATACCAGAGACCCAGTACTTC. Residues: CASGSGPIPETQYF. Together with reference TRBV28 and TRBJ2-5, the CDR3 gives the full variable domain: DVKVTQSSRYLVKRTGEKVFLECVQDMDHENMFWYRQDPGLGLRLIYFSYDVKMKEKGDIPEGYSVSREKKERFSLILESASTNQTSMYLCASGSGPIPETQYFGPGTRLLVL.

CDR3 in DNA: TGTGCCTGGAGTGCGGGTTACGAGCAGTACTTC. Translation gives CAWSAGYEQYF. This chain joins TRBV30 and TRBJ2-7; D not resolved. Germline values: CDR1 GTSNPN, CDR2 SVGIG (reference sequence). The CDR3 runs to 11 residues. V was cut by 1 base and J by 4 bases, with 5 bases left in between.

The chain carries TRBV7-2 and TRBJ2-7; the D is unclear. CDR3 length: 13 amino acids. Germline CDR1 reads SGHTA; CDR2 reads FQGNSA. V was clipped by 2 bases and J by 5 bases, with 10 bases between them. The CDR3: CASSLMRGHEQYF. For the CDR3, the DNA is TGTGCCAGCAGCTTAATGCGTGGGCACGAGCAGTACTTC.

This rearrangement joins TRBV9 to TRBJ1-5; D gene uncertain. CDR1 is SGDLS and CDR2 is YYNGEE in the germline V gene. The germline V and J ends were trimmed by 0 bases and 7 bases, with 8 bases remaining between them. This CDR3 contains 13 residues. CDR3 residues: CASSVDAGQPQHF. The CDR3 coding sequence is TGTGCCAGCAGCGTAGATGCAGGCCAGCCCCAGCATTTT.